This entry concerns a single T cell receptor beta chain. Many counts were recorded for this clonotype. The target of this receptor is not known. Per-base qualities were not stored, and no clone one base away is much larger. The protocol used for the library was 5' RACE. Sequencer: NextSeq 500. The TCR library protocol attached unique molecular identifiers to individual cDNA molecules to correct for sequencing error and PCR bias. TCR alpha and beta chains were both sequenced, and the abundances of alpha and beta sequences in each sample were closely correlated with each other. The source study handled its data this way. Decombinator V4 was used to annotate TCR sequences for V gene, J gene and CDR3. TCRs were defined as expanded if a significant change between any two time points was detected under a Poisson model with p below 0.0001. TCR abundances were normalised to the total number of TCRs sequenced per sample and were expressed as counts per million. VDJdb, accessed 1 November 2021, was searched for CMV, EBV and SARS-CoV-2 annotated TCRs, with TCRs annotated for multiple antigens excluded. TCRdb took the public reads, trimmed them with fastp at Q25, ran MiXCR for clone calling and kept in-frame beta chains. Here each entry gathers all rows of one CDR3 protein and keeps the most common genes and DNA. TCRdb's processing, not the study's, gives the V and J calls here. Present in this sample are tens of thousands of distinct CDR3 sequences, 15% of which were seen just once. The ten largest account for less than 6% of the sample.

The study was a case-control design nested within a healthcare worker cohort in London, UK, with weekly nasopharyngeal swab PCR tests and blood sampling. Healthcare workers were recruited between 23 and 31 March 2020, during the week of the UK lockdown, and were followed weekly for up to roughly 16 weeks. The sample belongs to a study of early T cells in non-severe SARS-CoV-2 infection (dated by TCRdb to 2020 to 2023). Regarding the research as a whole: Because TCR sequencing was done on bulk RNA from unsorted whole blood, the alpha and beta chains could not be paired. Broader findings and caveats from the paper: VDJdb matching was skewed toward anti-spike CD8 responses and likely underestimated virus-specific expansions, missing private and CD4 specificities.

The clonotype comes from an adult who was a healthcare worker with PCR-confirmed SARS-CoV-2 infection or an uninfected control (not recorded which). The sequencing input was whole blood.

The CDR3 is CASSLARNLSGQETQYF. In nucleotides, the sequence is TGTGCCAGCAGCTTAGCGCGAAACCTATCGGGCCAAGAGACCCAGTACTTC. The V and J segments used are TRBV7-4 and TRBJ2-5, with no reliable assignment of the D segment. Counted from cysteine to phenylalanine, this CDR3 has 17 amino acids. The entry retains the CDR3 DNA only, 51 bases that are in frame from base 1. Taken from the germline V gene, the CDR1 and CDR2 loops are SGHVT and SQSDAQ. The germline ends are 15 bases apart after V is trimmed by 0 bases and J by 1 base.